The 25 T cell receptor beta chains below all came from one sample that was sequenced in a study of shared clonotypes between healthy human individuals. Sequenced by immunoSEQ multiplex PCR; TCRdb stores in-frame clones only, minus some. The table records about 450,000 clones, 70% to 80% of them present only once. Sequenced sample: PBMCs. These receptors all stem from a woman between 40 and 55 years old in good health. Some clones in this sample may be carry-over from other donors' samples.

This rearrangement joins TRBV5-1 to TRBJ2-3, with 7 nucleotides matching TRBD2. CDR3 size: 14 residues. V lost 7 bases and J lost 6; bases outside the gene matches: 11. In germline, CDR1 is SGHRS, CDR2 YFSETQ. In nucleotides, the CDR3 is TGCGCCAGCCGCCGGGCGGGAGCAGGTGATACGCAGTATTTT. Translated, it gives CASRRAGAGDTQYF.

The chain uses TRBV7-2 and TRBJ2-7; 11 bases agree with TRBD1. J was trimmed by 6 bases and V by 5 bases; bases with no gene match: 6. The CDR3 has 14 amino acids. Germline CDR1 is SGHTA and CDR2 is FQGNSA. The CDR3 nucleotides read TGTGCCAGCAGCCCCCGGGACAGGGGGGGCGAGCAGTACTTC. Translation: CASSPRDRGGEQYF.

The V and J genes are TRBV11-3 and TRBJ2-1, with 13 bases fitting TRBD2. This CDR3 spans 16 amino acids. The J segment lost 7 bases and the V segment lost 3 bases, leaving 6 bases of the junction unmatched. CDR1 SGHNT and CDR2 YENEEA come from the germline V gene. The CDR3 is CASSFSTSGRRNEQFF. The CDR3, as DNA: TGTGCCAGCAGCTTTTCGACTAGCGGGAGGAGAAATGAGCAGTTCTTC.

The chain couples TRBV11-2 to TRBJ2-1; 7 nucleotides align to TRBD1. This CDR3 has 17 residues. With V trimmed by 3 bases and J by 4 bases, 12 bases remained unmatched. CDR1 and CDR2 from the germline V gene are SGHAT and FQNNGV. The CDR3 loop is CASSFITGAPGYNEQFF. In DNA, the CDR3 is TGTGCCAGCAGCTTCATCACAGGGGCCCCGGGGTACAATGAGCAGTTCTTC.

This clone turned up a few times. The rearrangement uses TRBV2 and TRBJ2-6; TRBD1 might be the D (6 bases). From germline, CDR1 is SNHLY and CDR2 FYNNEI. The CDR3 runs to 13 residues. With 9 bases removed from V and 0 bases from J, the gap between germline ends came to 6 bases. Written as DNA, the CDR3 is TGTGCCAGAGGGGGCTCTGGGGCCAACGTCCTGACTTTC. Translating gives CARGGSGANVLTF.

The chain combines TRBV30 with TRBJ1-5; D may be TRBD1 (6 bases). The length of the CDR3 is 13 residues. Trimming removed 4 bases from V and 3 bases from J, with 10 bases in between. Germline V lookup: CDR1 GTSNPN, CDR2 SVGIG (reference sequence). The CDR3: CAWTRQANQPQHF. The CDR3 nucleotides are TGTGCCTGGACTCGACAGGCCAATCAGCCCCAGCATTTT.

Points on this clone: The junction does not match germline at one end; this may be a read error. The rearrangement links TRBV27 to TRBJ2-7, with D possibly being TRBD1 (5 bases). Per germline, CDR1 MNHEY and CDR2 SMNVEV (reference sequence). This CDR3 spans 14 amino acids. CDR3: CASNRDRSSYGQYF. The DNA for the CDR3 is TGTGCCAGCAACCGAGACAGAAGCTCCTACGGGCAGTACTTC.

The CDR3 sequence: CASSLAQGQGLAEQFF. The CDR3 nucleotides read TGTGCCAGCAGCCTTGCCCAGGGACAGGGGTTAGCTGAGCAGTTCTTC. V is TRBV28 and J is TRBJ2-1; 10 bases are a match to TRBD1. CDR3 length: 16 amino acids. After removal of 6 bases from V and 9 bases from J, the junction contained 14 bases not matched to a gene. Germline V CDR1 and CDR2: MDHEN, SYDVKM. Supplemented by reference TRBV28 and TRBJ2-1, the full variable domain reads DVKVTQSSRYLVKRTGEKVFLECVQDMDHENMFWYRQDPGLGLRLIYFSYDVKMKEKGDIPEGYSVSREKKERFSLILESASTNQTSMYLCASSLAQGQGLAEQFFGPGTRLTVL.

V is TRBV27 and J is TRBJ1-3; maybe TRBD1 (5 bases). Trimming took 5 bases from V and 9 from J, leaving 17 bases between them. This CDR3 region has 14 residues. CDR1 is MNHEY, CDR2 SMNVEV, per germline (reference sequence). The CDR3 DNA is TGTGCCAGCAGTCCCGGCTACCCCGGGGGCACCATATATTTT. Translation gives CASSPGYPGGTIYF.

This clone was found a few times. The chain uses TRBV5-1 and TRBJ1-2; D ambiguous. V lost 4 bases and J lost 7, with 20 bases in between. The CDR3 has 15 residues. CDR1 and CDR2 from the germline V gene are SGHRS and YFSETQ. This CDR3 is CASSRGNTVEGGYTF. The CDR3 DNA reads TGCGCCAGCAGCCGAGGTAATACTGTAGAGGGTGGCTACACCTTC.

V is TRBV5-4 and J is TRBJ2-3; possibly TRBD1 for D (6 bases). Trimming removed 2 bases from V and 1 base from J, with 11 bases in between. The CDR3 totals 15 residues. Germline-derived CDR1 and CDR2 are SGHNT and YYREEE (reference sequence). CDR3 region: CASSLGGARTDTQYF. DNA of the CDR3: TGTGCCAGCAGCTTAGGGGGTGCGCGCACAGATACGCAGTATTTT.

The CDR3 coding sequence is TGTGCCAGCAGTGGAGAACCCCGGGACATCCAGCCCCAGCATTTT. Translating it yields CASSGEPRDIQPQHF. The chain employs TRBV28 and TRBJ1-5, with a weak D call TRBD1 (6 bases). Between the trimmed V and J ends, which lost 5 bases and 7 bases, there was a span of 18 bases. CDR3 length equals 15 residues. The germline gives CDR1 MDHEN, CDR2 SYDVKM. Filled out from reference TRBV28 and TRBJ1-5, the complete variable domain reads DVKVTQSSRYLVKRTGEKVFLECVQDMDHENMFWYRQDPGLGLRLIYFSYDVKMKEKGDIPEGYSVSREKKERFSLILESASTNQTSMYLCASSGEPRDIQPQHFGDGTRLSIL.

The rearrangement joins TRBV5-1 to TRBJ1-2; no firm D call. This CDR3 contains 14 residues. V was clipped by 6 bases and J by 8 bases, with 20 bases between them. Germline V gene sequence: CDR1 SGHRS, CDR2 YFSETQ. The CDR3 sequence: CASTLLQGSDGYTF. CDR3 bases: TGCGCCAGCACCCTGCTCCAAGGGTCAGACGGCTACACCTTC. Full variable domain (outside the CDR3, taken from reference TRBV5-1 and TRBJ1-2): KAGVTQTPRYLIKTRGQQVTLSCSPISGHRSVSWYQQTPGQGLQFLFEYFSETQRNKGNFPGRFSGRQFSNSRSEMNVSTLELGDSALYLCASTLLQGSDGYTFGSGTRLTVV.

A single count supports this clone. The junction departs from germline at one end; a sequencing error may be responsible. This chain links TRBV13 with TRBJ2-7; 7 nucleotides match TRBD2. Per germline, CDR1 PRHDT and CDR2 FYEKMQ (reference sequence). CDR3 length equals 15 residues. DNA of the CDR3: TGTGCCAGCAGCTTTGGGGGGGAGGTTAACTACGAGCAGTGCTTC. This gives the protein CASSFGGEVNYEQCF. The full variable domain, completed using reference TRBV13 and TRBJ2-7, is AAGVIQSPRHLIKEKRETATLKCYPIPRHDTVYWYQQGPGQDPQFLISFYEKMQSDKGSIPDRFSAQQFSDYHSELNMSSLELGDSALYFCASSFGGEVNYEQCFGPGTRLTVT.

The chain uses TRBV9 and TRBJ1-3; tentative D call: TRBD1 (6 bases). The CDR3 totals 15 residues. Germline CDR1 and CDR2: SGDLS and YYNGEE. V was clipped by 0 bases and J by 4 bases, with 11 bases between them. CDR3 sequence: CASSVATGTGNTIYF. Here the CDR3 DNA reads TGTGCCAGCAGCGTAGCTACAGGGACAGGAAACACCATATATTTT. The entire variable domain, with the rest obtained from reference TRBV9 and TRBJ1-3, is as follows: DSGVTQTPKHLITATGQRVTLRCSPRSGDLSVYWYQQSLDQGLQFLIQYYNGEERAKGNILERFSAQQFPDLHSELNLSSLELGDSALYFCASSVATGTGNTIYFGEGSWLTVV.

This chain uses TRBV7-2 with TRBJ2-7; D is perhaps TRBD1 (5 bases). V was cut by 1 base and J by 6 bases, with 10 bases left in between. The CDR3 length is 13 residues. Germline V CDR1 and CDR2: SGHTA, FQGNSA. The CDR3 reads CASSLVWGSEQYF. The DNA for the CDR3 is TGTGCCAGCAGCTTAGTGTGGGGCTCCGAGCAGTACTTC. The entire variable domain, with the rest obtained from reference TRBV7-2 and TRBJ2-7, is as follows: GAGVSQSPSNKVTEKGKDVELRCDPISGHTALYWYRQSLGQGLEFLIYFQGNSAPDKSGLPSDRFSAERTGGSVSTLTIQRTQQEDSAVYLCASSLVWGSEQYFGPGTRLTVT.

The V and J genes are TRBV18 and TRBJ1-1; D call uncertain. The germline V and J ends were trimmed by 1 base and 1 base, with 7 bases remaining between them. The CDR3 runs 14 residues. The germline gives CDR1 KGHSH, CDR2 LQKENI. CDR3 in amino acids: CASSPLTENTEAFF. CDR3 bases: TGTGCCAGCTCACCACTCACAGAGAACACTGAAGCTTTCTTT. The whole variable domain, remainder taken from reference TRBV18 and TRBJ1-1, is NAGVMQNPRHLVRRRGQEARLRCSPMKGHSHVYWYRQLPEEGLKFMVYLQKENIIDESGMPKERFSAEFPKEGPSILRIQQVVRGDSAAYFCASSPLTENTEAFFGQGTRLTVV.

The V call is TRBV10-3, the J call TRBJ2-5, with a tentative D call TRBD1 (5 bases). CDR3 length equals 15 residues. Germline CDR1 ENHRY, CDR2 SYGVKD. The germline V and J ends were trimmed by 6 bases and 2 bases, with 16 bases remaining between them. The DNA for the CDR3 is TGTGCCATCAGCCCAGACGTAGCAGGGCAAGAGACCCAGTACTTC. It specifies CAISPDVAGQETQYF.

This CDR3 is CASGEGGAGQPQHF. CDR3 nucleotide sequence: TGCGCCAGCGGTGAAGGGGGCGCGGGTCAGCCCCAGCATTTT. The chain couples TRBV4-3 to TRBJ1-5; TRBD1 matches 7 bases. Losses at the gene ends were 8 bases for V and 6 bases for J; bases not matched to a gene: 10. Germline lookup yields CDR1 LGHNA and CDR2 YSLEER. The CDR3 is 14 amino acids.

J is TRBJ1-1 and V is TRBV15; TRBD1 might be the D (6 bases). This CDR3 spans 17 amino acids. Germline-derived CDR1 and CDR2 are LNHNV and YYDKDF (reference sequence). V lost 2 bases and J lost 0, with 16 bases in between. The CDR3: CATSRTWGQGMNTEAFF. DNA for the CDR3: TGTGCCACCAGCAGAACCTGGGGGCAGGGAATGAACACTGAAGCTTTCTTT.

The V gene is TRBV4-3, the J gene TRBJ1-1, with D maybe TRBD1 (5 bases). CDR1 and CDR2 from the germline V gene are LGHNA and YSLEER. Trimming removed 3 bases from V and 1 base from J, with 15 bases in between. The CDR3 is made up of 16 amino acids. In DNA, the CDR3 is TGCGCCAGCAGCCACGCCAGGCAAACAGGGAACACTGAAGCTTTCTTT. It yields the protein CASSHARQTGNTEAFF.

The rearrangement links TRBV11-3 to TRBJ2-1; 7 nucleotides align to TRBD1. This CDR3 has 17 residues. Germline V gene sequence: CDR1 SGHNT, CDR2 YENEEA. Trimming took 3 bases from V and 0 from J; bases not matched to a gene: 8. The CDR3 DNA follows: TGTGCCAGCAGCTTTAGCCGGACAGGAAGCTCCTACAATGAGCAGTTCTTC. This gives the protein CASSFSRTGSSYNEQFF.

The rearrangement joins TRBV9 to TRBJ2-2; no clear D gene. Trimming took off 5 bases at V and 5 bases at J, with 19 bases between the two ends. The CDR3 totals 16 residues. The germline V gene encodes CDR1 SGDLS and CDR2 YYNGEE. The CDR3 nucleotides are TGTGCCAGCAGTCTCTCCCCCCGGGCCGTGACCGGGGAGCTGTTTTTT. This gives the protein CASSLSPRAVTGELFF. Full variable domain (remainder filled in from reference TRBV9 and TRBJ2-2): DSGVTQTPKHLITATGQRVTLRCSPRSGDLSVYWYQQSLDQGLQFLIQYYNGEERAKGNILERFSAQQFPDLHSELNLSSLELGDSALYFCASSLSPRAVTGELFFGEGSRLTVL.

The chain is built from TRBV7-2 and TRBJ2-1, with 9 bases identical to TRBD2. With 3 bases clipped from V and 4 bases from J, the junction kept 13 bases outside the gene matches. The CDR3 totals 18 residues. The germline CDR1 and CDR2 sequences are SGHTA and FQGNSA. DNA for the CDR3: TGTGCCAGCAGCTTCCTCCTTTGGCTAGCGGGACGTTACAATGAGCAGTTCTTC. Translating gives CASSFLLWLAGRYNEQFF.

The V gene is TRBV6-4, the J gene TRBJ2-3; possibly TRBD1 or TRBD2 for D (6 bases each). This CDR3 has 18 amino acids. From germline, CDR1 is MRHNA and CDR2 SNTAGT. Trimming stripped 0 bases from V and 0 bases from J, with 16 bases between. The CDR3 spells CASSDSSGGGGSTDTQYF. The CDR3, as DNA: TGTGCCAGCAGTGACTCGTCTGGAGGAGGGGGAAGCACAGATACGCAGTATTTT.